The rows below give T cell receptor beta chains drawn from one sample of a study of CD8+CD57+ T cells in acquired aplastic anemia. TCRdb processed the reads anew with MiXCR; each CDR3 protein has one entry. The sample lists 200,000 to 250,000 distinct CDR3 sequences, approximately 51% occurring once. Sequenced: sorted CD4+, CD8+, or CD8+CD57+ T cells (not recorded which) from PBMCs. These receptors originate from a human donor with aplastic anemia. Both conserved end residues are part of each CDR3. Each record gives: clone size, J gene, V gene, D gene, CDR3 protein, CDR3 DNA. D genes are given only for firm matches. Not all rows give a size; the values are once, few, many and, for expanded clones, a class.

many,TRBJ2-1,TRBV10-3,NA,CAISSPDRYNEQFF,TGTGCCATCAGTTCCCCCGACAGATACAATGAGCAGTTCTTC
many,TRBJ1-2,TRBV2,TRBD1,CASSDYVRTGVGDGYTF,TGTGCCAGCAGTGATTACGTAAGGACAGGGGTGGGAGATGGCTACACCTTC
NA,TRBJ2-1,TRBV20-1,TRBD2,CSARDPAGGRYNEQFF,TGCAGTGCTAGAGACCCAGCGGGGGGGCGGTACAATGAGCAGTTCTTC
NA,TRBJ2-1,TRBV7-2,TRBD1,CASSSWTGKHNEQFF,TGTGCCAGCAGCTCTTGGACAGGGAAACACAATGAGCAGTTCTTC
NA,TRBJ2-7,TRBV20-1,TRBD2,CSVGTSGGLRGEQYF,TGCAGTGTCGGGACTAGCGGGGGGTTACGTGGCGAGCAGTACTTC
NA,TRBJ1-5,TRBV7-2,NA,CASRLGAGESSNQPQHF,TGTGCCAGCAGACTCGGGGCAGGGGAATCAAGCAATCAGCCCCAGCATTTT
many,TRBJ2-5,TRBV19,NA,CASSNRDTREETQYF,TGTGCCAGTAGTAACCGGGACACGAGGGAAGAGACCCAGTACTTC
once,TRBJ1-5,TRBV5-1,NA,CASSLGQEGETQHF,TGCGCCAGCAGCTTGGGACAGGAAGGTGAGACCCAGCATTTT
few,TRBJ2-7,TRBV9,TRBD1,CASSAQGNEQYF,TGTGCCAGCAGCGCACAGGGGAACGAGCAGTACTTC
NA,TRBJ1-2,TRBV30,NA,CAWSPDSNYGYTF,TGTGCCTGGAGTCCGGACAGTAACTATGGCTACACCTTC
NA,TRBJ1-6,TRBV25-1,TRBD1,CASSGDSDNSPLHF,TGTGCCAGCAGTGGGGACAGCGATAATTCACCCCTCCACTTT
NA,TRBJ2-7,TRBV19,TRBD1,CASRGSDRTNEQYF,TGTGCCAGTAGAGGATCGGACAGGACGAACGAGCAGTACTTC
NA,TRBJ2-7,TRBV5-1,TRBD1,CASSLGTGQRVYEQYF,TGCGCCAGCAGCTTGGGTACGGGACAGCGAGTCTACGAGCAGTACTTC
NA,TRBJ1-1,TRBV7-3,TRBD1,CASSPGTGIHTEAFF,TGTGCCAGCAGCCCCGGGACAGGGATCCACACTGAAGCTTTCTTT
many,TRBJ2-5,TRBV5-1,TRBD2,CASSLGSSGGQQETQYF,TGCGCCAGCAGCTTAGGGTCCAGCGGGGGTCAACAAGAGACCCAGTACTTC
NA,TRBJ2-6,TRBV15,NA,CATSRVGAQGANVLTF,TGTGCCACCAGCAGAGTGGGGGCTCAAGGGGCCAACGTCCTGACTTTC
few,TRBJ2-1,TRBV3-1,TRBD2,CASSLSGGLDEQFF,TGTGCCAGCAGCCTATCGGGGGGGTTGGATGAGCAGTTCTTC
NA,TRBJ2-5,TRBV2,TRBD1,CASRAGQGQETQYF,TGTGCCAGCAGGGCGGGACAGGGCCAAGAGACCCAGTACTTC
NA,TRBJ2-5,TRBV20-1,TRBD1,CSASSPGQGKETQYF,TGCAGTGCTAGCAGCCCGGGACAGGGAAAAGAGACCCAGTACTTC
few,TRBJ2-1,TRBV9,TRBD1,CASSLGQIRNEQFF,TGTGCCAGCAGCTTGGGACAGATTCGCAATGAGCAGTTCTTC
NA,TRBJ2-3,TRBV6-1,TRBD2,CASSSGTSSLDTQYF,TGTGCCAGCAGTTCCGGGACTAGCTCTTTGGATACGCAGTATTTT
few,TRBJ1-3,TRBV3-1,TRBD1,CASSPTTGGIGTIYF,TGTGCCAGCAGTCCTACTACAGGGGGTATAGGCACCATATATTTT
NA,TRBJ1-6,TRBV5-1,NA,CASTTLVGNSPLHF,TGCGCCAGCACCACTCTGGTGGGGAATTCACCCCTCCACTTT
few,TRBJ1-1,TRBV12-3/TRBV12-4,NA,CASSLTGRGTGAFF,TGTGCCAGCAGTTTAACAGGCAGGGGCACTGGAGCTTTCTTT
NA,TRBJ2-7,TRBV5-8,NA,CASREGQPFEQYF,TGCGCCAGCAGAGAGGGACAACCATTCGAGCAGTACTTC
NA,TRBJ1-5,TRBV11-3,NA,CASSLWATGNQPQHF,TGTGCCAGCAGCTTATGGGCGACAGGCAATCAGCCCCAGCATTTT
NA,TRBJ1-1,TRBV4-1,NA,CASSQVNMGLRNTDAFF,TGCGCCAGCAGCCAAGTGAATATGGGGTTACGGAACACTGATGCTTTCTTT
many,TRBJ2-7,TRBV5-1,NA,CASSLGGRQNYEQYF,TGCGCCAGCAGCTTGGGAGGTCGCCAGAACTACGAGCAGTACTTC
NA,TRBJ1-1,TRBV7-9,TRBD1,CASSPDRREAFF,TGTGCCAGCAGCCCGGACAGGCGGGAAGCTTTCTTT
many,TRBJ2-1,TRBV6-6,NA,CASSYSKGFEQFF,TGTGCCAGCAGTTACTCGAAAGGATTCGAGCAGTTCTTC
NA,TRBJ2-3,TRBV4-3,NA,CASSRGGTDTQYF,TGCGCCAGCAGCCGCGGAGGCACAGATACGCAGTATTTT
many,TRBJ2-3,TRBV9,TRBD2,CASSEGLAGVSTDTQYF,TGTGCCAGCAGCGAGGGACTAGCGGGGGTCAGCACAGATACGCAGTATTTT
many,TRBJ1-1,TRBV19,NA,CASSASLGSAFF,TGTGCCAGTAGCGCCTCCCTGGGTTCAGCTTTCTTT
NA,TRBJ2-6,TRBV9,NA,CASSEPSGTNVLTF,TGTGCCAGCAGCGAGCCGTCTGGGACCAACGTCCTGACTTTC
few,TRBJ1-1,TRBV20-1,NA,CSARDREVYTEAFF,TGCAGTGCTAGAGATCGGGAGGTGTACACTGAAGCTTTCTTT
NA,TRBJ1-5,TRBV7-9,NA,CASRWNLHQPQHF,TGTGCCAGCCGGTGGAATCTGCATCAGCCCCAGCATTTT
NA,TRBJ1-1,TRBV29-1,NA,CSVGEFTEAFF,TGCAGCGTCGGGGAGTTCACTGAAGCTTTCTTT
NA,TRBJ1-3,TRBV7-6,NA,CASSLAGGSSGNTIYF,TGTGCCAGCAGCTTAGCGGGGGGGAGCTCTGGAAACACCATATATTTT
many,TRBJ2-2,TRBV7-8,NA,CASSLEGSGNGELFF,TGTGCCAGCAGCTTAGAGGGGTCGGGGAACGGGGAGCTGTTTTTT
NA,TRBJ1-2,TRBV7-9,TRBD1,CASSTGTGGSATTF,TGTGCCAGCAGCACCGGGACAGGGGGATCTGCCACCACCTTC